What follows describes a single T cell receptor (beta chain). TCRdb's copy holds only in-frame clones and misses some; the assay was immunoSEQ multiplex PCR. Of around 130,000 clones in the sample, 84% were seen once. The source of the sample is a study of blood T cell repertoires in COVID-19. The CDR3 length is 13 residues. CDR1 MNHEY and CDR2 SVGAGI come from the germline V gene. V lost 6 bases to trimming and J lost 3 bases, with 9 bases between them. This chain connects TRBV6-5 to TRBJ1-5; D ambiguous. This TCR derives from a human donor in a cohort sampled during active COVID-19. The sequencing sample was made of peripheral blood. The CDR3 DNA follows: TGTGCCAGCAGAGAGAATTACAATCAGCCCCAGCATTTT. Its translation: CASRENYNQPQHF.